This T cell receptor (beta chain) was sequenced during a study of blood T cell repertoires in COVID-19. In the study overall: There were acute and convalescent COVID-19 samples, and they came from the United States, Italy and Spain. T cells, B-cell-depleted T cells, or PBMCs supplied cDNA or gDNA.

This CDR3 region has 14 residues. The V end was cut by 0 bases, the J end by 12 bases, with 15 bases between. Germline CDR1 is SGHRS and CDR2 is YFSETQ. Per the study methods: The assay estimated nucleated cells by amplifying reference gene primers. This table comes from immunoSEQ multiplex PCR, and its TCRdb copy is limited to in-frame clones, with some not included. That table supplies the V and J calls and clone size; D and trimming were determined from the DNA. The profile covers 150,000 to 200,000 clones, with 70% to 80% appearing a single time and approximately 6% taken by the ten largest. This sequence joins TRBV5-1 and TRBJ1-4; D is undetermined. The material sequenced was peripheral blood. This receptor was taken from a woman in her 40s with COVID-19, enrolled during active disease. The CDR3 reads CASSLVPGRRELFF. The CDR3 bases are TGCGCCAGCAGCTTGGTGCCGGGTCGTCGGGAACTGTTTTTT.